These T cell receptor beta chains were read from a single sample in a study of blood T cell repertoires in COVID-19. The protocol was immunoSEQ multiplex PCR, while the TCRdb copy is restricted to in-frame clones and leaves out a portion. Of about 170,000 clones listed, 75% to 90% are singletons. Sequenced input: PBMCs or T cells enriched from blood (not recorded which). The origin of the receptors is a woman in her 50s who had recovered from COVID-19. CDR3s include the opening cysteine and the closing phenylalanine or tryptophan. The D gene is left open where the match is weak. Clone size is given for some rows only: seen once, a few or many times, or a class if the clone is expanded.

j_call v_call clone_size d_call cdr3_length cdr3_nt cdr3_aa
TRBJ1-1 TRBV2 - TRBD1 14 TGTGCCAGCAGCTCTGGACAGGGGATCACTGAAGCTTTCTTT CASSSGQGITEAFF
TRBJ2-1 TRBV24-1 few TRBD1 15 TGTGCCACCAGTGCCCTGAGGACAGGGGTCAATGAGCAGTTCTTC CATSALRTGVNEQFF
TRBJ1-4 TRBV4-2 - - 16 TGTGCCAGCAGCCAAGTGTATGGAGCAACTAATGAAAAACTGTTTTTT CASSQVYGATNEKLFF
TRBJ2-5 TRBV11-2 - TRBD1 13 TGTGCCAGCAGCTTAGGGGGACAGGGGGCGTTGTACTTC CASSLGGQGALYF
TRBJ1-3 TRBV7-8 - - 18 TGTGCCAGCAGCTTGGTGGCGGGGAGGGCGAACAGGGGAAACACCATATATTTT CASSLVAGRANRGNTIYF
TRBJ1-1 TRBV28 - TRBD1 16 TGTGCCAGCAACCCTCCGGGACAGGGGGCGTTCACTGAAGCTTTCTTT CASNPPGQGAFTEAFF
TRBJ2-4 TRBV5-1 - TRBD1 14 TGCGCCAGCAGCCCAGGACAGGGTTCGAACATTCAGTACTTC CASSPGQGSNIQYF
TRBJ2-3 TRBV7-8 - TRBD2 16 TGTGCCAGCAGCCAAGGGCTAGCGGGAGGGCCAAATACGCAGTATTTT CASSQGLAGGPNTQYF
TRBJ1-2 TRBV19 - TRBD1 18 TGTGCCAGTAGTATAACAGGATATTCGGCAGGGGGCGCGGATGGCTACACCTTC CASSITGYSAGGADGYTF
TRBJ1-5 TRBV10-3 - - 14 TGTGCCATCAGTGTCCAGGGCGGCAATCAGCCCCAGCATTTT CAISVQGGNQPQHF
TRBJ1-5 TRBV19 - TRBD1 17 TGTGCCAGTAGTATAGGCCGACAGGGGAATTTAGGGCAGCCCCAGCATTTT CASSIGRQGNLGQPQHF
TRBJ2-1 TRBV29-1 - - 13 TGCAGCGTTGATAGTGCCTCACTCAATGAGCAGTTCTTC CSVDSASLNEQFF
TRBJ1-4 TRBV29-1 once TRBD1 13 TGCAGCGTTCCGGACAGGGGGGACGAAAAACTGTTTTTT CSVPDRGDEKLFF